This entry describes one T cell receptor beta chain. The repertoire was sequenced with immunoSEQ multiplex PCR; TCRdb's copy has only in-frame clones and lacks some. The repertoire holds thousands of clones, with roughly 84% as singletons. These data come from a study of control samples from healthy donors and cancer patients. This CDR3 is built from 14 residues. In germline, CDR1 is MDHEN, CDR2 SYDVKM. V was shortened by 3 bases and J by 7 bases, with 10 bases between the two germline ends. Material: PBMCs. The chain links TRBV28 to TRBJ1-6; D gene ambiguous. The TCR originated in a man in his 70s with lung cancer. The CDR3 DNA is TGTGCCAGCAGTTTCTGGAGCGGCAATTCACCCCTCCACTTT. Amino acids: CASSFWSGNSPLHF.